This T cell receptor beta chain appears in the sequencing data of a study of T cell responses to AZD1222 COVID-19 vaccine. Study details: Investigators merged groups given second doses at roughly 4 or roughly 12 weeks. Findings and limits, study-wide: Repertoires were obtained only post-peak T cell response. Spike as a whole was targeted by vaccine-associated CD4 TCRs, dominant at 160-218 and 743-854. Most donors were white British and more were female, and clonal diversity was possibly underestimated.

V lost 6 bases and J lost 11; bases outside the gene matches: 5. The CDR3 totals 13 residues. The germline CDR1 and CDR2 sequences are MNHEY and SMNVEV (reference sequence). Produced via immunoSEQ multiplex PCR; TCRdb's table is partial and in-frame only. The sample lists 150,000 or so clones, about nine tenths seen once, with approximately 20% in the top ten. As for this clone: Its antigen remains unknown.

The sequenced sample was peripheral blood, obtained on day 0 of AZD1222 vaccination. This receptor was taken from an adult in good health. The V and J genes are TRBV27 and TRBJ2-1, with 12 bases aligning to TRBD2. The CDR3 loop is CASSFRTSGKQFF. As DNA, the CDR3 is TGTGCCAGCAGCTTTAGGACTAGCGGGAAGCAGTTCTTC.